This T cell receptor beta chain was found in a study of cytomegalovirus exposure and HLA in healthy donors. The table came from immunoSEQ multiplex PCR; TCRdb's copy has only in-frame clones and leaves some out. The table includes about 330,000 clones, 86% detected once. Germline trimming cut 6 bases from V and 10 bases from J; bases unmatched to any gene: 9. CDR3 length equals 15 residues. Germline CDR1 is MNHEY and CDR2 is SVGAGI. This receptor was taken from a woman aged 18 to 35 in good health and CMV-seronegative. The sequenced sample was PBMCs. The genes are TRBV6-5 and TRBJ2-1; 13 nucleotides line up with TRBD2. Here the CDR3 DNA reads TGTGCCAGCAGCCTACGGACTAGCGGGGGTCGGGAGCAGTTCTTC. Its translation is CASSLRTSGGREQFF.